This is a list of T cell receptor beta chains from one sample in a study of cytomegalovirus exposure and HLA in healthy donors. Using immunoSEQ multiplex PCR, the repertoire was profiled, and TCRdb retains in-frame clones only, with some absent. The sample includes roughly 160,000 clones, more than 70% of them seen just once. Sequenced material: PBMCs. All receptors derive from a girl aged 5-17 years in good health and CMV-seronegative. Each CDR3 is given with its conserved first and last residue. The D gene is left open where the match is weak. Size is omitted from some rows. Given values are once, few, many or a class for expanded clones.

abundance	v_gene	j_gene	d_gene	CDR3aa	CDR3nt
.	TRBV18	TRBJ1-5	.	CASSNPSGPQHF	TGTGCCAGCTCGAATCCCAGTGGGCCCCAGCATTTT
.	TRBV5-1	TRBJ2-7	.	CASSLDPTPYEQYF	TGCGCCAGCAGCTTGGATCCTACCCCCTACGAGCAGTACTTC
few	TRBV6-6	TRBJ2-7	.	CASSYRRGSYEQYF	TGTGCCAGCAGTTACCGCCGGGGCTCCTACGAGCAGTACTTC
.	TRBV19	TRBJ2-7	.	CASSIGLSYEQYF	TGTGCCAGTAGTATTGGCCTCTCCTACGAGCAGTACTTC
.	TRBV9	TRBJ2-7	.	CASSAGVEQYF	TGTGCCAGCAGCGCCGGGGTCGAGCAGTACTTC
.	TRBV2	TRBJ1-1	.	CASSSGVGTEAFF	TGTGCCAGCAGCTCGGGGGTGGGCACTGAAGCTTTCTTT
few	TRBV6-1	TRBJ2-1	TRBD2	CASSEVGGGAAEQFF	TGTGCCAGCAGTGAAGTGGGCGGGGGGGCTGCTGAGCAGTTCTTC
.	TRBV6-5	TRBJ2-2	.	CASSYGTPNTGELFF	TGTGCCAGCAGTTACGGGACACCAAACACCGGGGAGCTGTTTTTT
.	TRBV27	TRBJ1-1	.	CASSLSIGGDTEAFF	TGTGCCAGCAGTTTATCGATCGGGGGGGACACTGAAGCTTTCTTT
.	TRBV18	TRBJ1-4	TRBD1	CASSPRGTATEKLFF	TGTGCCAGCTCGCCCCGGGGGACAGCTACTGAAAAACTGTTTTTT
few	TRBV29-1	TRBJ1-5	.	CSVVEGGDQPQHF	TGCAGCGTTGTGGAGGGGGGGGATCAGCCCCAGCATTTT
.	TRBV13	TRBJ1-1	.	CASSPTVRNTEAFF	TGTGCCAGCAGCCCCACCGTGAGAAACACTGAAGCTTTCTTT
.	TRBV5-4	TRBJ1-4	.	CASSLAEEKLFF	TGTGCCAGCAGCTTGGCCGAGGAAAAACTGTTTTTT
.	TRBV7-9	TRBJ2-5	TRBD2	CASSLGGLRLALTQYF	TGTGCCAGCAGCTTAGGGGGTCTCCGACTAGCGCTGACCCAGTACTTC
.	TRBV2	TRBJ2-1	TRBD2	CASRTSGGHNEQFF	TGTGCCAGCAGGACTAGCGGGGGTCACAATGAGCAGTTCTTC
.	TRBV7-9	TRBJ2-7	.	CASSLFTGSEQYF	TGTGCCAGCAGCTTATTCACAGGGAGCGAGCAGTACTTC
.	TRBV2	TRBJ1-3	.	CAVRNSSGNTIYF	TGTGCCGTCCGTAATAGCTCTGGAAACACCATATATTTT
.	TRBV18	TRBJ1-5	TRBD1	CASSPGTVNQPQHF	TGTGCCAGCTCGCCCGGGACAGTCAATCAGCCCCAGCATTTT
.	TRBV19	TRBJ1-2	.	CASKVQGMGYGYTF	TGTGCCAGTAAAGTACAGGGTATGGGCTATGGCTACACCTTC
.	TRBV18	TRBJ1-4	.	CASSFREATNEKLFF	TGTGCCAGCTCCTTCAGGGAAGCAACTAATGAAAAACTGTTTTTT
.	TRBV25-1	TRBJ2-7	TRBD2	CASAQTSGGSYEQYF	TGTGCCAGCGCCCAGACTAGCGGGGGCTCCTACGAGCAGTACTTC
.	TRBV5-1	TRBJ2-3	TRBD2	CASSLGRAGGPGTDTQYF	TGCGCCAGCAGCTTGGGTAGAGCGGGGGGGCCAGGCACAGATACGCAGTATTTT
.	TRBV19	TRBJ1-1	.	CASSIESTRTEAFF	TGTGCCAGTAGTATAGAGTCCACTAGAACTGAAGCTTTCTTT
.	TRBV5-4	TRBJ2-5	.	CASSPGTGETQYF	TGTGCCAGCAGCCCCGGAACGGGGGAGACCCAGTACTTC
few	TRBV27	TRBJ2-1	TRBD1	CASSWTGGGDEQFF	TGTGCCAGCAGTTGGACAGGGGGCGGAGATGAGCAGTTCTTC
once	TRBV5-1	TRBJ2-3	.	CASSLVGGGRTDTQYF	TGCGCCAGCAGCTTGGTTGGCGGGGGCCGGACGGATACGCAGTATTTT
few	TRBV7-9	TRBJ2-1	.	CASSLDGFGRGYNEQFF	TGTGCCAGCAGCTTAGATGGGTTCGGCAGGGGCTACAATGAGCAGTTCTTC
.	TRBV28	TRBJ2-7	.	CASSPQQVTGVEQYF	TGTGCCAGCAGTCCCCAGCAGGTAACGGGGGTCGAGCAGTACTTC
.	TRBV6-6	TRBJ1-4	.	CATLNSYNEKLFF	TGTGCCACCCTCAACAGCTATAATGAAAAACTGTTTTTT
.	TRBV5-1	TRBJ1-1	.	CASSLELKNTEAFF	TGCGCCAGCAGCTTGGAACTTAAGAACACTGAAGCTTTCTTT
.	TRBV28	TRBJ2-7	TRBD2	CASSLIGGLANEQYF	TGTGCCAGCAGTTTGATTGGGGGACTAGCGAACGAGCAGTACTTC
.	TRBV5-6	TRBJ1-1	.	CASSLLPSLNTEAFF	TGTGCCAGCAGCTTGTTACCCAGTTTGAACACTGAAGCTTTCTTT
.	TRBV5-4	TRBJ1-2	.	CASSLVPGDGYTF	TGTGCCAGCAGCTTGGTGCCAGGGGATGGCTACACCTTC
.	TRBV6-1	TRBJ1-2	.	CASSERVANYGYTF	TGTGCCAGCAGTGAACGGGTAGCTAACTATGGCTACACCTTC
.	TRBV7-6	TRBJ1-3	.	CASSFRRDPGNTIYF	TGTGCCAGCAGCTTTCGCAGGGATCCTGGAAACACCATATATTTT
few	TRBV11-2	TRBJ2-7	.	CASSRPGHPSYEQYF	TGTGCCAGCAGCCGGCCGGGACACCCCTCCTACGAGCAGTACTTC
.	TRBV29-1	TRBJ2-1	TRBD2	CSVSGGPNEQFF	TGCAGCGTCTCGGGGGGACCTAATGAGCAGTTCTTC
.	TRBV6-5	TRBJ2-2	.	CASSYMYTGELFF	TGTGCCAGCAGTTATATGTACACCGGGGAGCTGTTTTTT
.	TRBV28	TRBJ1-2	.	CASSYEQGYTF	TGTGCCAGCAGTTACGAACAGGGCTACACCTTC
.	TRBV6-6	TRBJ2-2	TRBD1	CASSADRGGTGELFF	TGTGCCAGCAGCGCGGACAGGGGTGGAACCGGGGAGCTGTTTTTT
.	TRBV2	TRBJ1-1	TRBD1	CASRTGRDTEAFF	TGTGCCAGCAGGACAGGGCGGGACACTGAAGCTTTCTTT
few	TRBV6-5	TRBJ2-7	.	CASSITGPHSEQYF	TGTGCCAGCAGTATCACAGGGCCCCATTCCGAGCAGTACTTC
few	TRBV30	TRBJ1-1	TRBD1	CAWKTPGWTGLRNTEAFF	TGTGCCTGGAAAACCCCGGGTTGGACAGGGTTGAGGAACACTGAAGCTTTCTTT
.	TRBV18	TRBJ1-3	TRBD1	CASSQGQAWAIYF	TGTGCCAGCTCCCAAGGACAGGCTTGGGCCATATATTTT
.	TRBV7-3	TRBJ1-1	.	CASSFGGGTEAFF	TGTGCCAGCAGCTTTGGGGGAGGCACTGAAGCTTTCTTT
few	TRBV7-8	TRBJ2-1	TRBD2	CASSYLAGGSSYNEQFF	TGTGCCAGCAGCTATCTAGCGGGGGGTAGCTCCTACAATGAGCAGTTCTTC
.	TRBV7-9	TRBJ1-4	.	CASSPTLGVGEKLFF	TGTGCCAGCAGCCCAACCTTGGGAGTAGGAGAAAAACTGTTTTTT
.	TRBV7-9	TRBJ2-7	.	CASSLDWRGGRDKAYEQYF	TGTGCCAGCAGCTTAGATTGGCGGGGAGGCAGGGATAAAGCCTACGAGCAGTACTTC
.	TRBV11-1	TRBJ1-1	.	CASSSYFQENTEAFF	TGTGCCAGCAGCTCATATTTCCAGGAGAACACTGAAGCTTTCTTT
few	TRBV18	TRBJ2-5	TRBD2	CASSDGLGSLSETQYF	TGTGCCAGCTCGGACGGACTAGGATCTTTGTCAGAGACCCAGTACTTC
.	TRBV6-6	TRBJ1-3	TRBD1	CASSYRTGSGNTIYF	TGTGCCAGCAGTTACCGGACAGGGTCTGGAAACACCATATATTTT
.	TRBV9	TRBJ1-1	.	CASSVAGQNTEAFF	TGTGCCAGCAGCGTAGCAGGACAGAACACTGAAGCTTTCTTT
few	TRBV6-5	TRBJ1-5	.	CASSYLSGVNQPQHF	TGTGCCAGCAGTTACCTCTCAGGGGTGAATCAGCCCCAGCATTTT
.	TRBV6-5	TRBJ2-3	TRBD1	CASSSTGGMADTQYF	TGTGCCAGCAGTTCGACAGGGGGCATGGCAGATACGCAGTATTTT
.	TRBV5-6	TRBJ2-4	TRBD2	CASSQRGLAKNIQYF	TGTGCCAGCAGCCAGCGGGGGTTAGCCAAAAACATTCAGTACTTC
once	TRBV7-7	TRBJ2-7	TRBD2	CASSLASGASYEQYF	TGTGCTAGCAGCTTAGCCAGCGGGGCATCCTACGAGCAGTACTTC
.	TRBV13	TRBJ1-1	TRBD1	CASSLGSPGQGLNTEAFF	TGTGCCAGCAGCTTAGGCTCTCCGGGACAGGGCCTGAACACTGAAGCTTTCTTT